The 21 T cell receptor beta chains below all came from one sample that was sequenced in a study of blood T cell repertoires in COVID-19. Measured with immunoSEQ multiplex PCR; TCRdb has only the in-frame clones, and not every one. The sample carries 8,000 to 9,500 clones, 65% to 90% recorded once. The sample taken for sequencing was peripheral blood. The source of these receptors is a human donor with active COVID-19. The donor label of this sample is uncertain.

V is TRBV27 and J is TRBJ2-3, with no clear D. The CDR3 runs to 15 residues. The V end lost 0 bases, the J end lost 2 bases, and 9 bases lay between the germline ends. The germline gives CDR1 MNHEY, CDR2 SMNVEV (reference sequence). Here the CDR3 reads CASSLSPGFTDTQYF. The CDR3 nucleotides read TGTGCCAGCAGTTTATCGCCAGGATTCACAGATACGCAGTATTTT.

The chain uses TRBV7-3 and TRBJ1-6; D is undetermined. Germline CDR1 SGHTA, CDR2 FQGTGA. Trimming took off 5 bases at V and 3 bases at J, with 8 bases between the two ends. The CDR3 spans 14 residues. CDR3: CASSTGDYNSPLHF. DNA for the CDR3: TGTGCCAGCAGCACCGGGGACTATAATTCACCCCTCCACTTT.

The CDR3 is CASSVDRPGRDGYTF. DNA of the CDR3: TGTGCCAGCAGCGTAGATCGGCCGGGGAGGGATGGCTACACCTTC. The chain joins TRBV9 to TRBJ1-2; D gene ambiguous. CDR1 SGDLS and CDR2 YYNGEE come from the germline V gene. V was shortened by 0 bases and J by 6 bases, with 15 bases between the two germline ends. This CDR3 spans 15 amino acids.

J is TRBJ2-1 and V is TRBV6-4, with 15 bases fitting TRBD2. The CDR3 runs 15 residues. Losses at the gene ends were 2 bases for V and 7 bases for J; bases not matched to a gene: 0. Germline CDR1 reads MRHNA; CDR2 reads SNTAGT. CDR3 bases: TGTGCCAGCAGTGACGGACTAGCGGGGGGGAATGAGCAGTTCTTC. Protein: CASSDGLAGGNEQFF.

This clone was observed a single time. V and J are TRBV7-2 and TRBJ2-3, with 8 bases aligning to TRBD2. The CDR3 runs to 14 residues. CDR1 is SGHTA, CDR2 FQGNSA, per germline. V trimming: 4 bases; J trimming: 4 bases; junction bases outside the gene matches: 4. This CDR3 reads CASSYGGRSDTQYF. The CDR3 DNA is TGTGCCAGCAGCTACGGCGGGAGGTCAGATACGCAGTATTTT.

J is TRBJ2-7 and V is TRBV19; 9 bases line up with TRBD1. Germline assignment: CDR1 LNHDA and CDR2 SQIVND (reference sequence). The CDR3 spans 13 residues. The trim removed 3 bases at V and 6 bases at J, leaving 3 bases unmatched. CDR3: CASSIEDRGEQYF. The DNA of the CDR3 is TGTGCCAGTAGTATTGAGGACAGGGGCGAGCAGTACTTC.

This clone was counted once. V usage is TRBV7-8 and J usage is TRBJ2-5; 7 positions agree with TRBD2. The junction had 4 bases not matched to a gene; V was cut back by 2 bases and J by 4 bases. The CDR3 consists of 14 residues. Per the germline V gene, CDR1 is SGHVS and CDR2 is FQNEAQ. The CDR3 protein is CASSLPAGVETQYF. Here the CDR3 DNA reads TGTGCCAGCAGCTTACCGGCGGGAGTAGAGACCCAGTACTTC.

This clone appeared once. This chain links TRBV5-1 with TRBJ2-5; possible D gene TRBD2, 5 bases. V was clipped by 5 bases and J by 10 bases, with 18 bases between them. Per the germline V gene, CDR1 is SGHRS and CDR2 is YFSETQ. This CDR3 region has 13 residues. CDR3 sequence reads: CASRISGEGSQYF. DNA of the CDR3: TGCGCCAGCAGGATAAGCGGAGAGGGAAGCCAGTACTTC. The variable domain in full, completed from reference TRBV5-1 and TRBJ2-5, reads KAGVTQTPRYLIKTRGQQVTLSCSPISGHRSVSWYQQTPGQGLQFLFEYFSETQRNKGNFPGRFSGRQFSNSRSEMNVSTLELGDSALYLCASRISGEGSQYFGPGTRLLVL.

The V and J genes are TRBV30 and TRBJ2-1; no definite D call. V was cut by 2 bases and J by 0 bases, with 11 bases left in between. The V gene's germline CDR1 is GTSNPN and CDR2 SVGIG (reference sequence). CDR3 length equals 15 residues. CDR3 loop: CAWSPDSSSYNEQFF. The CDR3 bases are TGTGCCTGGAGTCCTGACTCGAGCTCCTACAATGAGCAGTTCTTC.

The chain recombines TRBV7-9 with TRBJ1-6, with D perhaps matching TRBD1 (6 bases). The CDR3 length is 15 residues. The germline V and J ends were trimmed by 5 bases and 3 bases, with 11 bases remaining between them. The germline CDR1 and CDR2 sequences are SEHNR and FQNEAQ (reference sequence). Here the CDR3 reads CASSQGGGYNSPLHF. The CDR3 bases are TGTGCCAGCAGCCAAGGGGGGGGCTATAATTCACCCCTCCACTTT.

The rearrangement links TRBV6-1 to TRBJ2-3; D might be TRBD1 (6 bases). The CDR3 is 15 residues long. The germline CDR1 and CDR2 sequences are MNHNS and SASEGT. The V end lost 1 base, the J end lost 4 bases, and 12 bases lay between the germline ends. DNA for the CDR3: TGTGCCAGCAGTGAAGAAGCCGCAGGGGCAGATACGCAGTATTTT. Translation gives CASSEEAAGADTQYF.

CDR3 residues: CASSLERTGLYF. The CDR3 DNA follows: TGTGCCAGCAGCTTGGAAAGGACAGGGTTGTACTTC. V gene TRBV5-5 combines with J gene TRBJ2-7; 8 positions agree with TRBD1. Looked up from germline, CDR1 is SGHKS and CDR2 is YYEKEE (reference sequence). This CDR3 has 12 amino acids. Trimming cost V 0 bases and J 12 bases; bases outside gene matches: 5.

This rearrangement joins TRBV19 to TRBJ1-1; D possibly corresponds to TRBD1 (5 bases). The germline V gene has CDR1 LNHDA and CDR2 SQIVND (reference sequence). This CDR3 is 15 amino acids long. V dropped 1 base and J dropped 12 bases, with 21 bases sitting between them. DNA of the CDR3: TGTGCCAGTAGTATAGCCGCCGGACAAATCGAACCCCCTTTCTTT. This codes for CASSIAAGQIEPPFF.

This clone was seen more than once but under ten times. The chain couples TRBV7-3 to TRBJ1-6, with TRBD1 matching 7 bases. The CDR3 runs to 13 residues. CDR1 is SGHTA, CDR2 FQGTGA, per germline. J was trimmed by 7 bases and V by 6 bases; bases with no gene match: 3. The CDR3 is CASSWDSNSPLHF. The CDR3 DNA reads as TGTGCCAGCAGTTGGGACAGCAATTCACCCCTCCACTTT.

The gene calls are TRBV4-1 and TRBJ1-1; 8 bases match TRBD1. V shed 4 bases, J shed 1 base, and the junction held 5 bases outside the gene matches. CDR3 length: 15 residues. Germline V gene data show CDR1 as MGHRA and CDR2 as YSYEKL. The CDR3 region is CASSPWTGKNTEAFF. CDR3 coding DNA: TGCGCCAGCAGCCCCTGGACAGGGAAGAACACTGAAGCTTTCTTT.

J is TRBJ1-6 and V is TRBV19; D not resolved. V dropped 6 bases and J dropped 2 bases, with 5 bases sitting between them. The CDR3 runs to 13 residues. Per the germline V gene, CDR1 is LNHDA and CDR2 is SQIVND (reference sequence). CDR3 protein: CASSSTYNSPLHF. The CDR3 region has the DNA TGTGCCAGTAGCTCTACCTATAATTCACCCCTCCACTTT.

This chain's CDR3 is CASSYRGGQANEKLFF. The CDR3 coding sequence is TGTGCCAGCAGTTACAGGGGGGGGCAGGCTAATGAAAAACTGTTTTTT. V gene TRBV6-5 combines with J gene TRBJ1-4; D is perhaps TRBD1 (6 bases). The CDR3 covers 16 residues. Trimming removed 2 bases at V and 3 bases at J, with 13 bases between. Germline V gene data show CDR1 as MNHEY and CDR2 as SVGAGI.

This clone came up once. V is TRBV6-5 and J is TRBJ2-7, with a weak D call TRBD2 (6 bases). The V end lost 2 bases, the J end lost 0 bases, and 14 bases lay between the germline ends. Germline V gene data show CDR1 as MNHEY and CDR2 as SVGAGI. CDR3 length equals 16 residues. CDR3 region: CASSYGGTLSSYEQYF. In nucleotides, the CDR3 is TGTGCCAGCAGTTACGGGGGGACCCTAAGCTCCTACGAGCAGTACTTC.

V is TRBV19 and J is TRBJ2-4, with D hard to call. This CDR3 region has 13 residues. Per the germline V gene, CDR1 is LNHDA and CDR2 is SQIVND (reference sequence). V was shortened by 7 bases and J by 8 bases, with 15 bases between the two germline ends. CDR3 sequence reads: CASTSLPSHIQYF. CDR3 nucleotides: TGTGCCAGTACTTCACTCCCCTCGCACATTCAGTACTTC.

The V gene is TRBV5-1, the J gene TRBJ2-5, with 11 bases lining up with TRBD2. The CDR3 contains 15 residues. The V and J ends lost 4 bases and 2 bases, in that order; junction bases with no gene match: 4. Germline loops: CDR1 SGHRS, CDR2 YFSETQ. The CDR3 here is CASSLGLAEQETQYF. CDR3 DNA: TGCGCCAGCAGCCTGGGACTAGCGGAGCAAGAGACCCAGTACTTC.

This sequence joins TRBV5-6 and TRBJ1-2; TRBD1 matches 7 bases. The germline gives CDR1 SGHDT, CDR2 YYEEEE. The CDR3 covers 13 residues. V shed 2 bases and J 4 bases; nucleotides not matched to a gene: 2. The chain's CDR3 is CASSFQGVYGYTF. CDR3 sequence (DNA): TGTGCCAGCAGCTTTCAGGGGGTCTATGGCTACACCTTC.